The T cell receptor (beta chain) described here comes from a study of human T cells and chemical hapten exposure. In this sample, this clonotype turned up a few times. Trimming cost V 0 bases and J 7 bases; bases outside gene matches: 4. The CDR3 runs 15 residues. The germline V gene encodes CDR1 SGHTA and CDR2 FQGTGA. Via MiXCR, TCRdb re-called the RACE reads, giving one row per CDR3 protein. The table records 150,000 to 200,000 distinct CDR3 sequences, 14% of them present only once. Regarding time point: patch test 1, 2 weeks after DPC sensitization. Noted treatment: therapeutic diphenylcyclopropenone sensitization with weekly scalp DPC. The study drew its donors from alopecia patients who were 18 to 70 years old and suitable for DPC.

This clonotype was sampled from a woman under 40 with alopecia areata. Some clones in this sample may be carry-over from other donors' samples. The starting material was whole blood, obtained in connection with sensitization to the hapten diphenylcyclopropenone (DPC). The chain links TRBV7-3 to TRBJ2-1, with 9 bases aligning to TRBD2. DNA of the CDR3: TGTGCCAGCAGCTTAACTAGCGGGGGAGTGAATGAGCAGTTCTTC. It yields the protein CASSLTSGGVNEQFF. The full variable domain, its missing parts supplied by reference TRBV7-3 and TRBJ2-1, is GAGVSQTPSNKVTEKGKYVELRCDPISGHTALYWYRQSLGQGPEFLIYFQGTGAADDSGLPNDRFFAVRPEGSVSTLKIQRTERGDSAVYLCASSLTSGGVNEQFFGPGTRLTVL.